The sequence of this T cell receptor (beta chain) was determined in a study of vaccination effects on CD4 cells after COVID-19. Overall study context: After the second dose, samples were taken at median day 72.

Data came from immunoSEQ multiplex PCR; TCRdb stores just in-frame clones and leaves some out. The data show approximately 26,000 clones, about 70% seen once. The V and J ends lost 3 bases and 3 bases, in that order; junction bases with no gene match: 7. Germline V gene data show CDR1 as DFQATT and CDR2 as SNEGSKA (reference sequence). The length of the CDR3 is 17 residues. By share, this clone ranks as medium-sized. Its cognate antigen is unknown. Sequencing followed a ViraFEST assay step that expanded antigen-specific CD4+ T cells with viral peptide pools. Cultured cells yielded isolated CD4+ T cells after less than 11 days. It was two doses of either the BNT162b2 or mRNA-1273 vaccine that participants received.

The material was CD4+ T cells from PBMCs cultured with SARS-CoV-2 spike peptides, obtained after COVID-19 vaccination. The chain carries TRBV20-1 and TRBJ2-3; 15 nucleotides agree with TRBD2. This clonotype was obtained from a human donor who received a COVID-19 vaccine. The CDR3 region has the DNA TGCAGTGCTAGTTCCGGGACTAGCGGGGGGTTGACAGATACGCAGTATTTT. Protein product: CSASSGTSGGLTDTQYF.